A selection of T cell receptor beta chains follows, all from one sample in a study of T-cell memory formation after mild COVID-19. TCRdb passed the 5' RACE reads through MiXCR, listing each CDR3 protein once. The sample consists of fewer than 140,000 distinct CDR3 sequences, about an eighth of them appearing once. The specimen sequenced was PBMCs or a T cell subset sorted from them (not recorded which). The receptors were sampled from an adult woman who had mild COVID-19 (a few samples of this study predate the infection). Cell type and time point are not known. CDR3s include the opening cysteine and the closing phenylalanine or tryptophan. Fields, in order: D gene, V gene, clone size, J gene, CDR3 DNA, CDR3 protein. A D gene is named only where the DNA matches it firmly. Size is stated for part of the rows, as once, few or many counts, or as a class when the clone is expanded.

d_call: TRBD1; v_call: TRBV24-1; clone_size: -; j_call: TRBJ2-5; cdr3_nt: TGTGCCACCAGTGATTTCTTGACAGGGCCCCAAGAGACCCAGTACTTC; cdr3_aa: CATSDFLTGPQETQYF
d_call: -; v_call: TRBV20-1; clone_size: many; j_call: TRBJ2-1; cdr3_nt: TGCAGTGCTAGAGACCGGTGGGGCTTAAACAATGAGCAGTTCTTC; cdr3_aa: CSARDRWGLNNEQFF
d_call: -; v_call: TRBV12-3/TRBV12-4; clone_size: -; j_call: TRBJ2-5; cdr3_nt: TGTGCCAGCAGTTTTCGGGGGCGCAACCAAGAGACCCAGTACTTC; cdr3_aa: CASSFRGRNQETQYF
d_call: -; v_call: TRBV4-1; clone_size: -; j_call: TRBJ2-5; cdr3_nt: TGCGCCAGCAGCCAAGGGGGAACCCAGTACTTC; cdr3_aa: CASSQGGTQYF
d_call: -; v_call: TRBV27; clone_size: -; j_call: TRBJ2-7; cdr3_nt: TGTGCCAGCAGCCACCAATTGAGTTACGAGCAGTACTTC; cdr3_aa: CASSHQLSYEQYF
d_call: TRBD2; v_call: TRBV4-1; clone_size: -; j_call: TRBJ2-1; cdr3_nt: TGCGCCAGCAGCCAAGATTCTTTAGGGGGACTAGCGAGGTTTGAGCAGTTCTTC; cdr3_aa: CASSQDSLGGLARFEQFF
d_call: -; v_call: TRBV5-6; clone_size: -; j_call: TRBJ1-2; cdr3_nt: TGTGCCAGCAGCTTGGAGTACAGGTTTAACTATGGCTACACCTTC; cdr3_aa: CASSLEYRFNYGYTF
d_call: -; v_call: TRBV9; clone_size: many; j_call: TRBJ2-2; cdr3_nt: TGTGCCAGCAGAAACCCCGGGGAGCTGTTTTTT; cdr3_aa: CASRNPGELFF
d_call: TRBD2; v_call: TRBV24-1; clone_size: few; j_call: TRBJ2-5; cdr3_nt: TGTGCCACCAGTATACGCGGGAGGGAGGAGACCCAGTACTTC; cdr3_aa: CATSIRGREETQYF
d_call: -; v_call: TRBV27; clone_size: few; j_call: TRBJ1-2; cdr3_nt: TGTGCCAGCAGTCAGCGGGGGCAGGGAAACTATGGCTACACCTTC; cdr3_aa: CASSQRGQGNYGYTF
d_call: -; v_call: TRBV12-3/TRBV12-4; clone_size: few; j_call: TRBJ2-3; cdr3_nt: TGTGCCAGCAGTTTTGGGGGGCTGACAGATACGCAGTATTTT; cdr3_aa: CASSFGGLTDTQYF
d_call: -; v_call: TRBV5-1; clone_size: many; j_call: TRBJ2-7; cdr3_nt: TGCGCCAGCAGCTTGTCCGGGGTTGACAGCTCCTACGAGCAGTACTTC; cdr3_aa: CASSLSGVDSSYEQYF
d_call: -; v_call: TRBV5-5; clone_size: -; j_call: TRBJ2-1; cdr3_nt: TGTGCCAGCAGCCCGGGACACGGGCAGGATGAGCAGTTCTTC; cdr3_aa: CASSPGHGQDEQFF
d_call: TRBD2; v_call: TRBV6-1; clone_size: few; j_call: TRBJ2-3; cdr3_nt: TGTGCCAGCCCGCCATTAAGCGGGAAGGGCACAGATACGCAGTATTTT; cdr3_aa: CASPPLSGKGTDTQYF
d_call: TRBD1; v_call: TRBV7-6; clone_size: few; j_call: TRBJ2-2; cdr3_nt: TGTGCCATCTTGGACAGGAGAACAGGCGGGGAGCTGTTTTTT; cdr3_aa: CAILDRRTGGELFF
d_call: -; v_call: TRBV15; clone_size: -; j_call: TRBJ2-3; cdr3_nt: TGTGCCACCATGGAGGTCAGCACAGATACGCAGTATTTT; cdr3_aa: CATMEVSTDTQYF
d_call: -; v_call: TRBV23-1; clone_size: -; j_call: TRBJ2-1; cdr3_nt: TGCGCCAGCAGTCAACCGGAGGAGGGTAACAATGAGCAGTTCTTC; cdr3_aa: CASSQPEEGNNEQFF